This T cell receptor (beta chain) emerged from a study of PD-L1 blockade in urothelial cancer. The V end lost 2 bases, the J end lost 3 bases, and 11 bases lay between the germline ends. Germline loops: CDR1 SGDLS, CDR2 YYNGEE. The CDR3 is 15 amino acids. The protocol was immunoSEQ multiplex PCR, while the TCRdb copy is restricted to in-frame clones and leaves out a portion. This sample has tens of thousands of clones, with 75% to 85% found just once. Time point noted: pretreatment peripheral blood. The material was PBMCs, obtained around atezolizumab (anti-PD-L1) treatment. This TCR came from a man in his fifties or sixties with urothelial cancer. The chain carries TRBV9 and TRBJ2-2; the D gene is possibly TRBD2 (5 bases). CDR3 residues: CASSVLGSYTGELFF. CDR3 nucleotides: TGTGCCAGCAGCGTTTTGGGGAGTTACACCGGGGAGCTGTTTTTT.